This TCR beta chain stems from a study of blood T cell repertoires in COVID-19. Here immunoSEQ multiplex PCR was the method, and the copy in TCRdb shows in-frame clones only, minus some. There are tens of thousands of clones in the sample; roughly nine tenths occur only once, and approximately 2.9% lies in the top ten. Per germline, CDR1 SGDLS and CDR2 YYNGEE. The CDR3 is made up of 17 amino acids. The junction had 6 bases not matched to a gene; V was cut back by 4 bases and J by 1 base. This clonotype originated in a woman between 50 and 59 years old with active or convalescent COVID-19. Specimen: peripheral blood. The chain uses TRBV9 and TRBJ2-1; TRBD2 matches 12 bases. CDR3 nucleotides: TGTGCCAGCAGCACAGAACTAGCGGGGGGTTCCTACAATGAGCAGTTCTTC. It codes for CASSTELAGGSYNEQFF.